Below are 14 T cell receptor beta chains sequenced from a single sample in a study of Graves' ophthalmopathy and Graves' hyperthyroidism. Transcripts of RNA were the source for amplifying TCR beta CDR3 regions. An opening RT-PCR round employed HTBI primers and preceded a second-round multiplex PCR. TCRdb reanalysed the multiplex PCR reads using MiXCR and keeps one entry per CDR3 protein. The table lists over a million distinct CDR3 sequences, about 40% of them singletons. Sequences were obtained from peripheral blood or thyroid tissue (not recorded which). These receptors were obtained from an adult man with Graves' hyperthyroidism.

This clonotype was seen only once. The rearrangement links TRBV28 to TRBJ1-5; TRBD1 matches at 7 bases. The J segment lost 1 base and the V segment lost 6 bases, leaving 6 bases of the junction unmatched. The CDR3 is 15 amino acids. Per the germline V gene, CDR1 is MDHEN and CDR2 is SYDVKM. CDR3 sequence (DNA): TGTGCCAGCAGGACAGGGTGGTGGAGCAATCAGCCCCAGCATTTT. This sequence encodes CASRTGWWSNQPQHF.

This clonotype was detected many times. The chain recombines TRBV7-2 with TRBJ2-5; D possibly corresponds to TRBD1 (6 bases). The CDR3 totals 16 residues. V lost 5 bases, J lost 1 base, and 17 bases lay in between. CDR1 and CDR2 (germline): SGHTA, FQGNSA. CDR3: CASSERRDKFQETQYF. The DNA of the CDR3 is TGTGCCAGCAGCGAACGCCGGGACAAATTCCAAGAGACCCAGTACTTC.

The chain is built from TRBV29-1 and TRBJ2-7; the D gene is possibly TRBD1 (5 bases). The CDR3 runs 12 residues. Germline V lookup: CDR1 SQVTM, CDR2 ANQGSEA. CDR3 loop: CLLLDSAYEQYF. The CDR3 DNA sequence: TGCCTTCTCCTCGACAGCGCCTACGAGCAGTACTTC.

CDR3 sequence: CASSSLGTLSYEQYF. The CDR3 DNA reads as TGTGCCAGCAGTTCCCTCGGGACCCTCTCCTACGAGCAGTACTTC. The V gene is TRBV6-2 or TRBV6-3, the J gene TRBJ2-7; D tentatively reads TRBD1 or TRBD2 (5 bases each). Deletions cut 4 bases from V and 0 bases from J, with 13 bases between. The CDR3 has 15 amino acids. Germline V CDR1 and CDR2: MNHEY, SVGEGT.

This clonotype was detected only once. This sequence joins TRBV7-3 and TRBJ1-2; no definite D call. Germline assignment: CDR1 SGHTA and CDR2 FQGTGA. The V and J ends lost 5 bases and 3 bases respectively, with 13 bases between them. The CDR3 runs 14 residues. DNA for the CDR3: TGTGCCAGCAGCGAGCCGCGGGGAGACTATGGCTACACCTTC. It is translated as CASSEPRGDYGYTF.

Points on this clonotype: This may be a read error: a much more frequent sequence differs by one nucleotide. The chain has TRBV10-3 and TRBJ1-3; D ambiguous. The CDR3 sequence is 13 residues long. CDR1 is ENHRY, CDR2 SYGVKD, per germline. The CDR3 reads CATSEPPRNTIYF. DNA for the CDR3: TGTGCCACCAGTGAGCCCCCTCGTAACACCATATATTTT.

The rearrangement links TRBV20-1 to TRBJ2-2; a possible D gene is TRBD1 (6 bases). Between the trimmed V and J ends, which lost 1 base and 9 bases, there was a span of 18 bases. The CDR3 is made up of 15 amino acids. The germline gives CDR1 DFQATT, CDR2 SNEGSKA (reference sequence). CDR3 bases: TGCAGTGCTAGAGCTACAGGGATGATTCTACGGGAGCTGTTTTTT. The encoded protein is CSARATGMILRELFF.

This clonotype was found many times. For the CDR3, the DNA is TGCAGCGTTGTTCTGACAGCGAACACCGGGGAGCTGTTTTTT. This sequence encodes CSVVLTANTGELFF. This chain connects TRBV29-1 to TRBJ2-2, with D maybe TRBD1 (5 bases). There are 14 residues in the CDR3. Germline assignment: CDR1 SQVTM and CDR2 ANQGSEA. The ends were cut back, 4 bases at V and 0 bases at J, with 9 bases in the middle.

V and J are TRBV6-1 and TRBJ2-5, with D perhaps matching TRBD2 (5 bases). Germline V lookup: CDR1 MNHNS, CDR2 SASEGT. Trimming pared 3 bases from V and 2 bases from J, leaving 7 bases between. The CDR3 sequence is 13 residues long. Here the CDR3 DNA reads TGTGCCAGCAGTGAGAGGGAACAAGAGACCCAGTACTTC. Its translation is CASSEREQETQYF.

This clonotype was observed at least ten times. V usage is TRBV7-9 and J usage is TRBJ1-1; D is unclear. Per the germline V gene, CDR1 is SEHNR and CDR2 is FQNEAQ (reference sequence). V lost 1 base, J lost 7 bases, and 10 bases lay in between. This CDR3 comprises 13 residues. The CDR3 DNA reads as TGTGCCAGCAGCTTAGGGCGAGTTGGTGAAGCTTTCTTT. Residues: CASSLGRVGEAFF. The full variable domain, in which reference TRBV7-9 and TRBJ1-1 provide the parts outside the CDR3, is DTGVSQNPRHKITKRGQNVTFRCDPISEHNRLYWYRQTLGQGPEFLTYFQNEAQLEKSRLLSDRFSAERPKGSFSTLEIQRTEQGDSAMYLCASSLGRVGEAFFGQGTRLTVV.

This clonotype appeared a few times. The chain has TRBV6-9 and TRBJ1-2; D is unresolved. Trimming removed 7 bases from V and 8 bases from J, with 17 bases in between. The CDR3 contains 13 residues. The germline CDR1 and CDR2 sequences are MNHGY and SVAAGI. CDR3 amino acids: CASMWWTFFGYTF. The CDR3 DNA reads TGTGCCAGCATGTGGTGGACCTTTTTCGGCTACACCTTC.

This clonotype was observed at least ten times. V and J are TRBV7-3 and TRBJ2-5; D may match TRBD1 or TRBD2 (5 bases each). Trimming removed 3 bases at V and 5 bases at J, with 13 bases between. The CDR3 sequence is 14 residues long. Germline V gene data show CDR1 as SGHTA and CDR2 as FQGTGA. Here the CDR3 reads CASSLGTIVETQYF. DNA of the CDR3: TGTGCCAGCAGCTTGGGGACCATCGTGGAGACCCAGTACTTC. The variable domain in full, completed from reference TRBV7-3 and TRBJ2-5, reads GAGVSQTPSNKVTEKGKYVELRCDPISGHTALYWYRQSLGQGPEFLIYFQGTGAADDSGLPNDRFFAVRPEGSVSTLKIQRTERGDSAVYLCASSLGTIVETQYFGPGTRLLVL.

There are a few counts of this clonotype. The rearrangement links TRBV10-3 to TRBJ1-5; no definite D call. Per the germline V gene, CDR1 is ENHRY and CDR2 is SYGVKD. The CDR3 has 15 amino acids. V was pared by 4 bases and J by 3 bases, with 13 bases between. In nucleotides, the CDR3 is TGTGCCATCAGTGCGAGCCTTGGTCCCAATCAGCCCCAGCATTTT. As protein: CAISASLGPNQPQHF.

This clonotype was recorded at least ten times. The chain employs TRBV4-3 and TRBJ2-7; D may be TRBD1 (6 bases). V was cut by 1 base and J by 0 bases, with 10 bases left in between. This CDR3 is built from 15 residues. From germline, CDR1 is LGHNA and CDR2 YSLEER. CDR3 sequence: CASSQVQGSSYEQYF. The DNA of the CDR3 is TGCGCCAGCAGCCAAGTACAGGGAAGCTCCTACGAGCAGTACTTC.